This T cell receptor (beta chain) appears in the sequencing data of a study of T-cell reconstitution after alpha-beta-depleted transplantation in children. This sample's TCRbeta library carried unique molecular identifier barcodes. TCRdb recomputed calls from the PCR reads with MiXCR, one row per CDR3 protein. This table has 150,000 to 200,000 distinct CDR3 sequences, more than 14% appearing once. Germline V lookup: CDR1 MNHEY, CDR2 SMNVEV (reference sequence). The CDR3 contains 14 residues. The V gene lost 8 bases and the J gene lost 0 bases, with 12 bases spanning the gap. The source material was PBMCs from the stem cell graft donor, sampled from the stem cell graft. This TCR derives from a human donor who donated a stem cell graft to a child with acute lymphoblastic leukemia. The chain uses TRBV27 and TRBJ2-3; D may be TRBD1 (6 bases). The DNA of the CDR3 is TGTGCCAGCCGCGGACAGTATAGCACAGATACGCAGTATTTT. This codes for CASRGQYSTDTQYF.